This T cell receptor (beta chain) was observed in a study of glioma-infiltrating T cells. There are a few counts of this clonotype. Using RNA template, CDR3s of TCR alpha and beta were amplified with iRepertoire arm-PCR. Using its own MiXCR run on the multiplex PCR reads, TCRdb lists one record per CDR3 protein. The table has 150,000 to 200,000 distinct CDR3 sequences, over 25% seen once. This TCR was recovered from a human donor with low-grade glioma or glioblastoma, undergoing nonglioma brain surgery, or in good health (not recorded which). The sample taken for sequencing was glioma tissue, nonneoplastic brain tissue, or PBMCs (not recorded which).

The CDR3 here is CATTGAAGRNHNEQFF. In nucleotides, the CDR3 is TGTGCCACCACGGGAGCTGCCGGACGGAATCACAATGAGCAGTTCTTC. V usage is TRBV10-3 and J usage is TRBJ2-1, with D maybe TRBD2 (6 bases). The length of the CDR3 is 16 residues. V lost 10 bases and J lost 5, with 24 bases in between. Per germline, CDR1 ENHRY and CDR2 SYGVKD.